This T cell receptor beta chain was obtained from a study of neoadjuvant nivolumab and ipilimumab in lung cancer (dated by TCRdb to between 2020 and 2021). A note on the overall study: Nivolumab was given at 3 mg/kg intravenously on days 1, 15 and 29, and the combination arm added ipilimumab 1 mg/kg on day 1 only. The primary endpoint of the trial was the rate of major pathologic response (MPR) in the intention-to-treat population of each study arm. A total of around 45 patients with operable NSCLC were treated in the trial, with around 23 randomized to nivolumab monotherapy and 21 randomized to nivolumab plus ipilimumab. TCR repertoires in pretherapy (baseline) peripheral blood were compared with TCR repertoires in tumors resected at surgery after neoadjuvant immune checkpoint blockade. Seven patients had matched pretherapy and resected tumor pairs analyzed, with four treated with nivolumab and three with nivolumab plus ipilimumab.

On the study overall, not on this receptor specifically: Tumor T-cell richness and clonality rose from pretherapy to surgery in three of three dual-therapy tumors but in only two of four nivolumab-treated tumors. TCR richness and clonality were greater in resected tumors than in tumor-adjacent uninvolved lung, and increases were seen in more dual-therapy-treated tumors. A small number of samples underwent TCR sequencing. Pretherapy blood TCR richness correlated positively with richness in tumors resected after neoadjuvant therapy (Spearman R of about 0.81). No significant correlation was found between TCR clonality and pathologic tumor regression, and only one major-pathologic-response sample was available for the clonality analysis.

The library relied on the immunoSEQ multiplex PCR assay. The authors processed their data as follows. Repertoires were summarized by richness and clonality, and significantly expanded and contracted clones were identified between pre- and post-therapy samples. TCRdb took over this immuneACCESS table, retaining in-frame rearrangements with V and J assigned. Such tables are incomplete; in checked studies, under half of the missing clones stem from an unresolved V gene, and the remainder is unexplained. Clone size and the V and J calls come from that table; the DNA yielded D and trimming. This sample has roughly 30,000 clones in its table, and 90% of those were observed once. About 5% of the sample is taken by the ten largest. Per the publication, the time point label means: at surgical resection after neoadjuvant nivolumab +/- ipilimumab. The samples were taken from NEOSTAR, a phase 2 randomized trial in operable NSCLC that tested neoadjuvant nivolumab or nivolumab plus ipilimumab, followed by surgery.

For CDR1 and CDR2, the germline V gene lists SGHRS and YFSETQ. Trimmed from V: 4 bases; trimmed from J: 0 bases; junction bases lacking a gene match: 6. The CDR3 measures 17 amino acids from cysteine to phenylalanine. Just the 51-base CDR3 DNA is kept, in frame starting at base 1. Note on this clone: Its target antigen remains unknown. Base-call qualities are not available, and no considerably larger clone is one nucleotide away.

The receptor chain draws on TRBV5-1 and TRBJ1-3, and TRBD1 aligns with 11 junction nucleotides. The TCR originated in an adult with non-small cell lung cancer. The material sequenced was peripheral blood, taken after neoadjuvant nivolumab, alone or with ipilimumab, at or shortly before surgery. This receptor carries the CDR3 CASSPGTGGNSGNTIYF. The DNA reads TGCGCCAGCAGCCCCGGGACAGGGGGAAACTCTGGAAACACCATATATTTT.